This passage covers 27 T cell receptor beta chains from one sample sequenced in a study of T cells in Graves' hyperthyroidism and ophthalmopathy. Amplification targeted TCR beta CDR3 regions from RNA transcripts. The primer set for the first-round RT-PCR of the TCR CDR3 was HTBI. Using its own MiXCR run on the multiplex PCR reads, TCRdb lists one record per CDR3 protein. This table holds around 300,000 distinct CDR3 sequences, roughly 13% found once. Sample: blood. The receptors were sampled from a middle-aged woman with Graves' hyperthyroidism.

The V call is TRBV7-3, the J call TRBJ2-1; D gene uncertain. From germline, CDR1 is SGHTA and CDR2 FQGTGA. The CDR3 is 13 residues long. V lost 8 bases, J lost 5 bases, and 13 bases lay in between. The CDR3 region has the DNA TGTGCCAGCTCCCCTGGGTGGAACAATGAGCAGTTCTTC. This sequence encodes CASSPGWNNEQFF.

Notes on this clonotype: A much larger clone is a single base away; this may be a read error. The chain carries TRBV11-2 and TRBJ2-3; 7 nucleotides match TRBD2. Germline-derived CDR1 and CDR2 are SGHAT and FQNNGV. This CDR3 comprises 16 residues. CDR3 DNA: TGTGCCAGCAGCCTCTGGTCTAGCGGAACCTCAGATGCGCAGTATTTT. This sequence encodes CASSLWSSGTSDAQYF.

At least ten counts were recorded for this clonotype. The CDR3 DNA reads TGTGCCAGCAGTATAAATAGCAATCAGCCCCAGCATTTT. Translation gives CASSINSNQPQHF. V and J are TRBV27 and TRBJ1-5; no reliable D call. The CDR3 has 13 amino acids. Germline CDR1 and CDR2: MNHEY and SMNVEV (reference sequence). The V gene lost 5 bases and the J gene lost 0 bases, with 5 bases spanning the gap.

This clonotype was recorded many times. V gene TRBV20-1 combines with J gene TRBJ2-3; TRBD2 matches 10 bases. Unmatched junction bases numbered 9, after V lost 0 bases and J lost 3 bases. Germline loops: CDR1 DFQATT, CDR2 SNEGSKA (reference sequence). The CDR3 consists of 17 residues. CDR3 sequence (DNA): TGCAGTGCTAGAGATACAGGGAGCGGGAGGGGGACAGATACGCAGTATTTT. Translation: CSARDTGSGRGTDTQYF.

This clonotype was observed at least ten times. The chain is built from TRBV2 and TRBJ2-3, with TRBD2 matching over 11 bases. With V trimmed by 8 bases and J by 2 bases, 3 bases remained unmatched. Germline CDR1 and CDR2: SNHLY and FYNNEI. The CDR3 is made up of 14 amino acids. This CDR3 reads CASGTSGATDTQYF. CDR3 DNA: TGTGCCAGCGGGACTAGCGGAGCCACAGATACGCAGTATTTT.

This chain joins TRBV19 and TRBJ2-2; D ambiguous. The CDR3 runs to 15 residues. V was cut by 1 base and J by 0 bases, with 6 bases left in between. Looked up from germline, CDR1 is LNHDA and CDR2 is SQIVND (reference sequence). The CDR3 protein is CASSIGTTNTGELFF. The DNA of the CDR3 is TGTGCCAGTAGTATAGGCACAACGAACACCGGGGAGCTGTTTTTT.

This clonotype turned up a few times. The CDR3 sequence: CASKTRTANTEAFF. Here the CDR3 DNA reads TGTGCCAGCAAGACTAGGACGGCTAACACTGAAGCTTTCTTT. The chain joins TRBV27 to TRBJ1-1; D not resolved. The CDR3 extends over 14 amino acids. Germline values: CDR1 MNHEY, CDR2 SMNVEV (reference sequence). V was pared by 7 bases and J by 2 bases, with 14 bases between.

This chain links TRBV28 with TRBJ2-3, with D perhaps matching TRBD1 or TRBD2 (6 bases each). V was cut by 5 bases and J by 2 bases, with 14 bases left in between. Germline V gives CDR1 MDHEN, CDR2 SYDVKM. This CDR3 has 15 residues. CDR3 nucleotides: TGTGCCAGCAGTGTTGGGGGGCGATACACAGATACGCAGTATTTT. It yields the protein CASSVGGRYTDTQYF. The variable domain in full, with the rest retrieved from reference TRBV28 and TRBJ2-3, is DVKVTQSSRYLVKRTGEKVFLECVQDMDHENMFWYRQDPGLGLRLIYFSYDVKMKEKGDIPEGYSVSREKKERFSLILESASTNQTSMYLCASSVGGRYTDTQYFGPGTRLTVL.

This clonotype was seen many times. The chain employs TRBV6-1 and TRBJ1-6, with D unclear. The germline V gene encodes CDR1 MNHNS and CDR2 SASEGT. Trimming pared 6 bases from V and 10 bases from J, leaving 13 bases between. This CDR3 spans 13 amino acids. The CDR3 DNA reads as TGTGCCAGCAGGGATATTTCGGGATCACCCCTCCACTTT. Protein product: CASRDISGSPLHF.

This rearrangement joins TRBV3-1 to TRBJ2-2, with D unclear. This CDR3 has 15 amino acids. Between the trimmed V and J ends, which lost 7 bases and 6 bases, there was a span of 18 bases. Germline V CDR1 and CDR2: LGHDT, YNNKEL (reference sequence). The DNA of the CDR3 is TGTGCCAGCACATTAGGCCCCCGAGTGGCCGGGGAGCTGTTTTTT. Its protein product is CASTLGPRVAGELFF.

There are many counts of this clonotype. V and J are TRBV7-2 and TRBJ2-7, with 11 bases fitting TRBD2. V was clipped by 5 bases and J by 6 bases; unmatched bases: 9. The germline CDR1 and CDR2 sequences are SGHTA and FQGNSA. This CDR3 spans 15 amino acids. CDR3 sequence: CASSHARTSGSEQYF. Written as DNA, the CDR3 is TGTGCCAGCAGCCACGCACGGACTAGCGGGTCCGAGCAGTACTTC.

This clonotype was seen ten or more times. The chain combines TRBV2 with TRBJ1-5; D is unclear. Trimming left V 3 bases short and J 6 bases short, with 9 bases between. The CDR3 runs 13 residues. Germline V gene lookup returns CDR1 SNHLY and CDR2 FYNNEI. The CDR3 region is CASSDQEGQPQHF. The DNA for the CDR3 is TGTGCCAGCAGTGACCAGGAGGGTCAGCCCCAGCATTTT.

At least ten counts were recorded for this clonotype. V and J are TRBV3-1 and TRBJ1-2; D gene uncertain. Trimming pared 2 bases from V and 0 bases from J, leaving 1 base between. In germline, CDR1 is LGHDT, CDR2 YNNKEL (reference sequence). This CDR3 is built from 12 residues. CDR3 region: CASSQSNYGYTF. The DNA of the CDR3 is TGTGCCAGCAGCCAATCTAACTATGGCTACACCTTC.

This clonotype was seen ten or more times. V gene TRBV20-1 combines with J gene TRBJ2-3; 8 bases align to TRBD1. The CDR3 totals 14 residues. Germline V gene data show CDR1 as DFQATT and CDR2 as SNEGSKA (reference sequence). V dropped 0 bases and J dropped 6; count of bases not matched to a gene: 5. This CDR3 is CSARDGQGADTQYF. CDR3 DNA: TGCAGTGCTAGAGATGGACAGGGTGCGGATACGCAGTATTTT.

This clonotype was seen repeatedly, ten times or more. The CDR3 protein is CASSLLPYSDTEAFF. For the CDR3, the DNA is TGTGCCAGCAGCTTATTACCCTACTCGGACACTGAAGCTTTCTTT. The V call is TRBV7-8, the J call TRBJ1-1, with no clear D. This CDR3 region has 15 residues. V was cut by 2 bases and J by 3 bases, with 13 bases left in between. Germline CDR1 is SGHVS and CDR2 is FQNEAQ.

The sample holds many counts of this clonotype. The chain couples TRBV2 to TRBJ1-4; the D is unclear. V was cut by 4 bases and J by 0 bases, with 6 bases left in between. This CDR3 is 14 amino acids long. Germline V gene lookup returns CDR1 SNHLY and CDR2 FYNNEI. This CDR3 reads CASSVTATNEKLFF. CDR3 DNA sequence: TGTGCCAGCAGTGTCACCGCAACTAATGAAAAACTGTTTTTT.

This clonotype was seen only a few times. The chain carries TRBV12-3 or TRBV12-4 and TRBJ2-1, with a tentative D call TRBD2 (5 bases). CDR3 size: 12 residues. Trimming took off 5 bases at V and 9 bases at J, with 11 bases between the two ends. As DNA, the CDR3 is TGTGCCAGCAGTCCTGGACTTCTTGAGCAGTTCTTC. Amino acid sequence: CASSPGLLEQFF.

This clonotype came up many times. CDR3 loop: CASSFPWTGVAFF. CDR3 nucleotide sequence: TGTGCCAGCAGTTTCCCCTGGACAGGCGTAGCTTTCTTT. This chain connects TRBV6-1 to TRBJ1-1; TRBD1 aligns across 7 bases. There are 13 residues in the CDR3. The ends lost 5 bases at V and 10 bases at J; junction bases unmatched: 10. Germline V gives CDR1 MNHNS, CDR2 SASEGT.

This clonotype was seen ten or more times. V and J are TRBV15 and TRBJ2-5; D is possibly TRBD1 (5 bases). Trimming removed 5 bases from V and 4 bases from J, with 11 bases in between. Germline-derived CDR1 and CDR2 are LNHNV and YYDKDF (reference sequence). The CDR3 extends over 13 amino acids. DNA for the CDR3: TGTGCCACCAGCTGGGGCCACGCAGAGACCCAGTACTTC. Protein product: CATSWGHAETQYF.

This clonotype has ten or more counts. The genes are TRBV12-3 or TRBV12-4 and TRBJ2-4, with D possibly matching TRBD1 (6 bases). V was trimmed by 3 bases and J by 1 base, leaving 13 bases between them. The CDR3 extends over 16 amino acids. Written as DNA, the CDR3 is TGTGCCAGCAGTTTTCGCCCCACAGGGGCCAAAAACATTCAGTACTTC. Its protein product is CASSFRPTGAKNIQYF.

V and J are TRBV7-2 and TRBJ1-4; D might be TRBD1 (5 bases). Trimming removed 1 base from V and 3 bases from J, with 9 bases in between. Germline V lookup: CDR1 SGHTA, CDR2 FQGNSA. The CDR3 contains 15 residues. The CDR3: CASSLVGHPNEKLFF. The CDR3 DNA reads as TGTGCCAGCAGCTTAGTAGGACACCCTAATGAAAAACTGTTTTTT.

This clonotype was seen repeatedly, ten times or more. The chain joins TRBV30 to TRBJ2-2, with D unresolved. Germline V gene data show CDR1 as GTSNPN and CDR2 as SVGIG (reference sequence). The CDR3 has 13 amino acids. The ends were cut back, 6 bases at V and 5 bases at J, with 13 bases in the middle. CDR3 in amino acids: CACSRYKTGELFF. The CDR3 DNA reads TGTGCCTGTAGCCGGTACAAGACCGGGGAGCTGTTTTTT.

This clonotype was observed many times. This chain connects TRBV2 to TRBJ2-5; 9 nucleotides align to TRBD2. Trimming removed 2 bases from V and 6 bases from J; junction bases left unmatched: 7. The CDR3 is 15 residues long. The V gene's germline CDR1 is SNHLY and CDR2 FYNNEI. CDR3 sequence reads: CASSERREGRQTQYF. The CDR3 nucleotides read TGTGCCAGCAGTGAACGGCGGGAGGGAAGGCAGACCCAGTACTTC. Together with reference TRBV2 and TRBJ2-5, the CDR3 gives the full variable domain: EPEVTQTPSHQVTQMGQEVILRCVPISNHLYFYWYRQILGQKVEFLVSFYNNEISEKSEIFDDQFSVERPDGSNFTLKIRSTKLEDSAMYFCASSERREGRQTQYFGPGTRLLVL.

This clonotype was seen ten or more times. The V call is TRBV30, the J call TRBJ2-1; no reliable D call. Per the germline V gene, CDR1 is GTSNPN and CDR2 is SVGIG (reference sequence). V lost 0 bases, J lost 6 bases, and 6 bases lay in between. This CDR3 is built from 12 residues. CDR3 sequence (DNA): TGTGCCTGGAGTGTAGCCGGCAATGAGCAGTTCTTC. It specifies CAWSVAGNEQFF.

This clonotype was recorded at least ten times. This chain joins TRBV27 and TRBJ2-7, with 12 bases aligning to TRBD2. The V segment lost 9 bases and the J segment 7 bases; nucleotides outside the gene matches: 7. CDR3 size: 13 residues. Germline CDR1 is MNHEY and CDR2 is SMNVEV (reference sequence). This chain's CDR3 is CASRTSGAREQYF. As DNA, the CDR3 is TGTGCCAGTCGGACTAGCGGGGCGAGGGAGCAGTACTTC.

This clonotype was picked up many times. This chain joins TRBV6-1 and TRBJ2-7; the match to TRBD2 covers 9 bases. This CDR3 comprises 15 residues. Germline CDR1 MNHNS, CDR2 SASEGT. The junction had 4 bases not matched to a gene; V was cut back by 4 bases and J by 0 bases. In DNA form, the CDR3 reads TGTGCCAGCAGTGGGCCACTAGCGGGCTCCTACGAGCAGTACTTC. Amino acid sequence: CASSGPLAGSYEQYF.

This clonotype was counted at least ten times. In DNA, the CDR3 is TGTGCCAGCAGTCCCGGGACTAGCGTCTACAATGAGCAGTTCTTC. Translation gives CASSPGTSVYNEQFF. This sequence joins TRBV2 and TRBJ2-1, with TRBD2 matching 10 bases. With V trimmed by 5 bases and J by 3 bases, 4 bases remained unmatched. The CDR3 has 15 residues. Germline assignment: CDR1 SNHLY and CDR2 FYNNEI.